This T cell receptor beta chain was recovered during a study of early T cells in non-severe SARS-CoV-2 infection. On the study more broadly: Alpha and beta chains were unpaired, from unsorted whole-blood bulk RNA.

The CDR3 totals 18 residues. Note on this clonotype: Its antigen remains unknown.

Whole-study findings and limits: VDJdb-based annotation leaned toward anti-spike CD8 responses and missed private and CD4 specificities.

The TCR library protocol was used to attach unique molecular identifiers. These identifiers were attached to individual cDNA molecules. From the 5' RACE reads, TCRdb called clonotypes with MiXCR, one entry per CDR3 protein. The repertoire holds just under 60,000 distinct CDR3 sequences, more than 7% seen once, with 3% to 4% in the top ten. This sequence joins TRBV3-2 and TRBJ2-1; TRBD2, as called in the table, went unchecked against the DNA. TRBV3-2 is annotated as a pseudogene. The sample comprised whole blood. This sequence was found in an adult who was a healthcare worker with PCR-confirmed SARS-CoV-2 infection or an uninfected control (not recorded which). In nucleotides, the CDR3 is TGTGCCAGCAGCCACCAAAGGGGCAGCGGGACCCCCTACAATGAGCAGTTCTTC. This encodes CASSHQRGSGTPYNEQFF.